This is a list of T cell receptor beta chains from one sample in a study of beta chain features in type 1 diabetes. Clones were read by immunoSEQ multiplex PCR, and TCRdb kept only the in-frame ones, dropping some. The repertoire holds roughly 220,000 clones, with 15% to 20% as singletons. Sequencing was carried out using naive CD4+ T cells from blood. The origin of the receptors is a man younger than 40 with type 1 diabetes. Each CDR3 is given with its conserved first and last residue. D genes are given only for firm matches. For some rows the clone size is stated as once, few or many, or as a class when expanded; others skip it.

cdr3_nt cdr3_aa v_call d_call j_call clone_size
TGTGCCAGCAGCCTGGCGCTAGCGGGATCCGGGGAGCTGTTTTTT CASSLALAGSGELFF TRBV14 TRBD2 TRBJ2-2 few
TGCGCCAGCAGCTGGCAGGGAAGCACTGAAGCTTTCTTT CASSWQGSTEAFF TRBV4-1 . TRBJ1-1 .
TGTGCCAGCAGCTCCAGGGGAGCAGATACGCAGTATTTT CASSSRGADTQYF TRBV5-4 . TRBJ2-3 few
TGTGCCAGCAGTGATACGGGACGGCCTCTCGAAAAACTGTTTTTT CASSDTGRPLEKLFF TRBV25-1 . TRBJ1-4 few
TGTGCCAGCAGCCAAGACGACAGCTACGAGCAGTACTTC CASSQDDSYEQYF TRBV14 . TRBJ2-7 once
TGTGCCACCAGCAGAGATCGAAAGGGCTACAATGAGCAGTTCTTC CATSRDRKGYNEQFF TRBV15 . TRBJ2-1 .
TGCGCCAGCAGCTTAAACGCAAGAAGCGGGGGGAAGAATGAGCAGTTCTTC CASSLNARSGGKNEQFF TRBV5-1 TRBD2 TRBJ2-1 .
TGTGCCTGGAGCCCTCAGGGTGAGGCCAAAAACATTCAGTACTTC CAWSPQGEAKNIQYF TRBV30 . TRBJ2-4 few
TGCGCCAGCAGCCCGGGGAACACCGGGGAGCTGTTTTTT CASSPGNTGELFF TRBV5-1 . TRBJ2-2 few
TGTGCCAGCAGTGACTGGGGTGAGCAGTTCTTC CASSDWGEQFF TRBV25-1 . TRBJ2-1 few
TGCAGCGTCGACAGGGTCCGGGGGGAGACCCAGTACTTC CSVDRVRGETQYF TRBV29-1 . TRBJ2-5 few
TGTGCCAGCAGCCATCCGAGGACAGGGGTGAAGGACACCGGGGAGCTGTTTTTT CASSHPRTGVKDTGELFF TRBV28 TRBD1 TRBJ2-2 .
TGTGCCAGCAGCTCGACAGGGGAAGGGACCCAGTACTTC CASSSTGEGTQYF TRBV7-9 TRBD1 TRBJ2-5 few
TGTGCCAGCAGCGAGGGACAGGGGGCCTACAATGAGCAGTTCTTC CASSEGQGAYNEQFF TRBV9 TRBD1 TRBJ2-1 .
TGTGCCAGTAGTCGGACAGGGGGCACAGATACGCAGTATTTT CASSRTGGTDTQYF TRBV19 TRBD1 TRBJ2-3 .
TGCAGCGCTGGCCCGGACTACTACACTGAAGCTTTCTTT CSAGPDYYTEAFF TRBV29-1 . TRBJ1-1 .
TGTGCCACCAGCGCAGGCTCGGGGACAGCTTACGAGCAGTACTTC CATSAGSGTAYEQYF TRBV15 TRBD1 TRBJ2-7 .
TGCGCCAGCAACACCTGGGGACTAGCGGCTTATACGCAGTATTTT CASNTWGLAAYTQYF TRBV4-3 TRBD2 TRBJ2-3 .
TGCAGCGTAACCGGGACAGGGGTAGATGGCTACACCTTC CSVTGTGVDGYTF TRBV29-1 TRBD1 TRBJ1-2 few
TGCGCCAGCAGCCGGGTAGAGGGAAATGTCGCAGATACGCAGTATTTT CASSRVEGNVADTQYF TRBV5-1 . TRBJ2-3 few
TGTGCCAGCTGGGACCACTCGATCTACGAGCAGTACTTC CASWDHSIYEQYF TRBV27 . TRBJ2-7 .
TGTGCCAGCAGCCAACGTGGGCAGACGCAAGAGACCCAGTACTTC CASSQRGQTQETQYF TRBV4-2 . TRBJ2-5 few
TGTGCCTGGAGTGTACAGGGTACGGGCGAGCAGTACTTC CAWSVQGTGEQYF TRBV30 . TRBJ2-7 few
TGTGCCTGGAGTGTAGGAGGGAGCTCAGATACGCAGTATTTT CAWSVGGSSDTQYF TRBV30 . TRBJ2-3 few
TGCAGCGTTGAACCTCTGGGATGGAAGCCGTTCTTC CSVEPLGWKPFF TRBV29-1 . TRBJ2-1 few
TGCGCCAGCAGCTTAGCAGGGACAGGTTTTAACGAGCAGTACTTC CASSLAGTGFNEQYF TRBV5-1 TRBD1 TRBJ2-7 .
TGTGCCAGCAGTTGGGACAGGGGGAATTTGGGGACCCAGTACTTC CASSWDRGNLGTQYF TRBV6-6 TRBD1 TRBJ2-5 .
TGCGCCAGCAGCCAGGGAACAGGGGGCTCTGGGGCCAACGTCCTGACTTTC CASSQGTGGSGANVLTF TRBV4-1 TRBD1 TRBJ2-6 .
TGTGCCTGGAAGGAGGGTTACAGCACAGATACGCAGTATTTT CAWKEGYSTDTQYF TRBV30 . TRBJ2-3 few
TGTGCCAGCAGGGCTACTAGGTACAATGAGCAGTTCTTC CASRATRYNEQFF TRBV7-2 . TRBJ2-1 few
TGTGCCAGCAGCCCCCACCCTAGCGGGAGTATGAATACGCAGTATTTT CASSPHPSGSMNTQYF TRBV9 TRBD2 TRBJ2-3 few
TGTGCCAGCAGCTTCAGCGGGAGGGGAGGTGAGCAGTTCTTC CASSFSGRGGEQFF TRBV7-2 TRBD2 TRBJ2-1 .
TGCGCCAGCAGTGGGACAGGGGGCGACCCTGATACGCAGTATTTT CASSGTGGDPDTQYF TRBV4-1 TRBD1 TRBJ2-3 few
TGTGCCAGCAGCCGTAGGACGGAGCAGTACTTC CASSRRTEQYF TRBV7-2 . TRBJ2-7 .
TGTGCCAGCAGTAGGGAACAGCCCCAGCATTTT CASSREQPQHF TRBV28 . TRBJ1-5 few
TGTGCCAGCAGCTTAAGACAGGAAGAGACCCAGTACTTC CASSLRQEETQYF TRBV7-2 . TRBJ2-5 few
TGCGCCAGCAGCCCAACTACTAGCGGTACCTACAATGAGCAGTTCTTC CASSPTTSGTYNEQFF TRBV5-1 TRBD2 TRBJ2-1 .
TGTGCCAGCAGTTCGGCCGGGAGCTCCTACAATGAGCAGTTCTTC CASSSAGSSYNEQFF TRBV28 . TRBJ2-1 .
TGTGCCAGCAGCGTGGACACCCAATATCACGGCTACACCTTC CASSVDTQYHGYTF TRBV9 . TRBJ1-2 few
TGCAGCGTTCGGGACAGAGACCAAGAGACCCAGTACTTC CSVRDRDQETQYF TRBV29-1 TRBD1 TRBJ2-5 few
TGTGCCTGGACCTCGGACAGGGCTTTCACCGGGGAGCTGTTTTTT CAWTSDRAFTGELFF TRBV30 TRBD1 TRBJ2-2 few
TGTGCCAGCAGGGGGACCGGGACTAGCGGGATATATGAGCAGTTCTTC CASRGTGTSGIYEQFF TRBV28 TRBD2 TRBJ2-1 few
TGTGCCAGCAGTTTAAGGCTGATGGGTGAGCAGTTCTTC CASSLRLMGEQFF TRBV28 . TRBJ2-1 .
TGTGCCAGCAGGGGGGACAACAATCAGCCCCAGCATTTT CASRGDNNQPQHF TRBV7-2 . TRBJ1-5 .
TGCAGTGCAGTTTACACTGAAGCTTTCTTT CSAVYTEAFF TRBV20-1 . TRBJ1-1 .
TGCAGCCCCCACCGGGTAGCGGATAACACCGGGGAGCTGTTTTTT CSPHRVADNTGELFF TRBV29-1 . TRBJ2-2 .
TGCAGCGCCCATTCAGGGGCCACTGAAGCTTTCTTT CSAHSGATEAFF TRBV29-1 . TRBJ1-1 .
TGCAGCGCCGAGGGGGCAGGGAGAGGCTACACCTTC CSAEGAGRGYTF TRBV29-1 TRBD1 TRBJ1-2 few
TGCGCCAGCAGCTTCGGGTCAGGGAACTACGAGCAGTACTTC CASSFGSGNYEQYF TRBV5-1 . TRBJ2-7 few